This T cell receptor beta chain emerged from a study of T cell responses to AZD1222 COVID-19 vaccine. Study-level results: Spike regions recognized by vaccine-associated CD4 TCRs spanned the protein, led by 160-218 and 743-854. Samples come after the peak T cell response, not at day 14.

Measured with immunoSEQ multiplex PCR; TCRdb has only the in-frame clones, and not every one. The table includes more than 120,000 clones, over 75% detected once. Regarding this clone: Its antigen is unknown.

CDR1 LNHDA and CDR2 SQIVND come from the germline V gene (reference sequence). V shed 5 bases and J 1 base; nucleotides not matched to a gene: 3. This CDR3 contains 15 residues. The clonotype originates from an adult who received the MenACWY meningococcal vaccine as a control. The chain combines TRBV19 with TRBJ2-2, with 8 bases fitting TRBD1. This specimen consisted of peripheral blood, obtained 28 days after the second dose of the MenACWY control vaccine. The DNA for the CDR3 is TGTGCCAGTAGTGCAGGGGGCCTGAACACCGGGGAGCTGTTTTTT. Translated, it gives CASSAGGLNTGELFF.